These 23 T cell receptor beta chains originate from one sample sequenced in a study of shared clonotypes between healthy human individuals. Assay used: immunoSEQ multiplex PCR; TCRdb lists only in-frame clones, some missing. The sample holds a few million clones, 93% seen once. Input material: naive CD4+ T cells from PBMCs. This sample's subset: CD45RA+ positively selected. The receptors stem from a young man in good health. Some clones in this sample may be carry-over from other donors' samples.

Points on this clone: The identical CDR3 is also encoded by other nucleotide sequences in the sample. The chain carries TRBV5-4 and TRBJ1-1; no clear D. The germline V and J ends were trimmed by 0 bases and 0 bases, with 6 bases remaining between them. Per germline, CDR1 SGHNT and CDR2 YYREEE (reference sequence). The CDR3 has 14 amino acids. The CDR3 nucleotides read TGTGCCAGCAGCTTGGACTCGATGAACACTGAAGCTTTCTTT. It translates to CASSLDSMNTEAFF.

The chain recombines TRBV6-5 with TRBJ1-3, with D hard to call. Germline V CDR1 and CDR2: MNHEY, SVGAGI. Trimming shortened V by 6 bases and J by 0 bases, and 15 bases separated the two germline ends. The CDR3 covers 16 residues. DNA of the CDR3: TGTGCCAGCAGCTACAGAAAAGCCGGCTCTGGAAACACCATATATTTT. This codes for CASSYRKAGSGNTIYF.

The chain has TRBV9 and TRBJ1-1; D possibly corresponds to TRBD1 (5 bases). Germline assignment: CDR1 SGDLS and CDR2 YYNGEE. This CDR3 spans 14 amino acids. V lost 4 bases and J lost 5, with 15 bases in between. This chain's CDR3 is CASSSDGTRTEAFF. DNA for the CDR3: TGTGCCAGCAGCAGTGACGGGACGCGGACTGAAGCTTTCTTT.

This sequence joins TRBV2 and TRBJ1-2; D is undetermined. V was cut by 8 bases and J by 8 bases, with 18 bases left in between. The CDR3 has 13 residues. CDR1 and CDR2 from the germline V gene are SNHLY and FYNNEI. CDR3 DNA: TGTGCCAGCCTCATCCTGGGCGTGGGAGGCTACACCTTC. Translated, it gives CASLILGVGGYTF.

This clone came up a few times. The chain carries TRBV27 and TRBJ1-1; a weak D match, TRBD1 (6 bases). Germline V CDR1 and CDR2: MNHEY, SMNVEV (reference sequence). Trimming stripped 6 bases from V and 0 bases from J, with 17 bases between. This CDR3 is built from 16 residues. CDR3 loop: CASRLVPRGMNTEAFF. CDR3 sequence (DNA): TGTGCCAGCAGGCTAGTCCCGAGGGGGATGAACACTGAAGCTTTCTTT.

This sequence joins TRBV5-1 and TRBJ2-7; TRBD1 agrees at 12 bases. The CDR3 consists of 16 residues. Germline CDR1 is SGHRS and CDR2 is YFSETQ. V dropped 2 bases and J dropped 4; count of bases not matched to a gene: 7. The CDR3 loop is CASSFAQGQGAYEQYF. The CDR3 coding sequence is TGCGCCAGCAGCTTCGCCCAGGGACAGGGGGCTTACGAGCAGTACTTC.

The chain is built from TRBV11-2 and TRBJ1-2; weak D call: TRBD1 (5 bases). Trimming removed 5 bases at V and 8 bases at J, with 27 bases between. The CDR3 runs to 17 residues. The V gene's germline CDR1 is SGHAT and CDR2 FQNNGV. CDR3 DNA sequence: TGTGCCAGCAGCCCATATCCCCTTCCCAAAAAGGGGAGCGGCTACACCTTC. Its translation is CASSPYPLPKKGSGYTF.

The J gene is TRBJ1-2, the V gene TRBV15, with D possibly being TRBD1 (6 bases). The CDR3 is made up of 16 amino acids. Germline V lookup: CDR1 LNHNV, CDR2 YYDKDF (reference sequence). V lost 0 bases, J lost 5 bases, and 16 bases lay in between. CDR3 coding DNA: TGTGCCACCAGCAGAGATCTCGGGGGGCGTGGGTATGGCTACACCTTC. It is translated as CATSRDLGGRGYGYTF.

This clone was observed a single time. The rearrangement uses TRBV9 and TRBJ2-7, with D perhaps matching TRBD2 (6 bases). The CDR3 has 13 residues. The ends were cut back, 0 bases at V and 5 bases at J, with 9 bases in the middle. Germline V CDR1 and CDR2: SGDLS, YYNGEE. The CDR3 sequence is CASSVVGGDEQYF. In nucleotides, the CDR3 is TGTGCCAGCAGCGTAGTGGGGGGAGACGAGCAGTACTTC.

The CDR3 sequence is CASSLGWSSYEQYF. In DNA, the CDR3 is TGTGCCAGCAGTTTAGGGTGGAGCTCCTACGAGCAGTACTTC. The chain uses TRBV28 and TRBJ2-7; D is unresolved. The CDR3 length is 14 residues. Trimming pared 2 bases from V and 0 bases from J, leaving 8 bases between. CDR1 and CDR2 from the germline V gene are MDHEN and SYDVKM.

The chain recombines TRBV28 with TRBJ2-1, with D possibly matching TRBD2 (6 bases). The germline V and J ends were trimmed by 2 bases and 1 base, with 12 bases remaining between them. Germline CDR1 and CDR2: MDHEN and SYDVKM. The CDR3 length is 16 residues. CDR3 DNA sequence: TGTGCCAGCAGTTTAGTAGTTAGCGGATCCTACAATGAGCAGTTCTTC. Translating gives CASSLVVSGSYNEQFF.

This clone appeared once. J is TRBJ2-7 and V is TRBV11-2, with D perhaps matching TRBD2 (6 bases). Trimming shortened V by 5 bases and J by 7 bases, and 15 bases separated the two germline ends. CDR1 and CDR2 from the germline V gene are SGHAT and FQNNGV. The CDR3 consists of 13 residues. The CDR3 region is CASSGPGVGEQYF. The CDR3 DNA is TGTGCCAGCAGCGGACCGGGAGTGGGGGAGCAGTACTTC.

This sequence joins TRBV5-5 and TRBJ2-5, with 9 bases identical to TRBD2. Unmatched junction bases numbered 10, after V lost 6 bases and J lost 1 base. The length of the CDR3 is 16 residues. The germline gives CDR1 SGHKS, CDR2 YYEKEE (reference sequence). The CDR3 DNA is TGTGCCAGCACCCGCGGGCTAGCGGGACTCCAAGAGACCCAGTACTTC. The encoded protein is CASTRGLAGLQETQYF.

This sequence joins TRBV4-3 and TRBJ2-1; 7 bases fit TRBD2. The trim removed 1 base at V and 9 bases at J, leaving 18 bases unmatched. The CDR3 runs 18 residues. The germline V gene has CDR1 LGHNA and CDR2 YSLEER. CDR3 in amino acids: CASSQGWRERRWSIEQFF. The CDR3 DNA sequence: TGCGCCAGCAGCCAAGGTTGGCGGGAGCGAAGGTGGTCCATTGAGCAGTTCTTC.

This clone has more than one count but fewer than ten. The chain carries TRBV9 and TRBJ1-2; D is possibly TRBD1 (6 bases). CDR3 length: 13 amino acids. From germline, CDR1 is SGDLS and CDR2 YYNGEE. V shed 4 bases and J shed 4 bases, with 11 bases lying between them. The CDR3 nucleotides read TGTGCCAGCAGCCCCGGACAGTTCTATGGCTACACCTTC. Protein product: CASSPGQFYGYTF.

Turning to this clone: The same CDR3 also results from other DNA sequences found in this sample. The V gene is TRBV18, the J gene TRBJ1-1; no definite D call. V lost 1 base, J lost 1 base, and 4 bases lay in between. Germline lookup yields CDR1 KGHSH and CDR2 LQKENI. CDR3 length: 13 amino acids. In nucleotides, the CDR3 is TGTGCCAGCTCACCACTTCAGAACACTGAAGCTTTCTTT. It translates to CASSPLQNTEAFF.

The chain is built from TRBV5-1 and TRBJ1-1; 10 bases fit TRBD1. Germline assignment: CDR1 SGHRS and CDR2 YFSETQ. The ends lost 0 bases at V and 3 bases at J; junction bases unmatched: 11. This CDR3 is built from 18 residues. CDR3 coding DNA: TGCGCCAGCAGCTTGGGATCGGTCGGGACAGGGGTAGACACTGAAGCTTTCTTT. Protein sequence: CASSLGSVGTGVDTEAFF.

This chain links TRBV25-1 with TRBJ2-7; 7 bases map to TRBD1. Per the germline V gene, CDR1 is MGHDK and CDR2 is SYGVNS. This CDR3 spans 13 amino acids. Trimming at V came to 6 bases and at J to 3 bases, leaving 5 bases not matched to a gene. CDR3: CASRKTGIYEQYF. CDR3 nucleotides: TGTGCCAGCAGGAAGACAGGGATCTACGAGCAGTACTTC.

The chain is built from TRBV9 and TRBJ1-3, with 9 bases aligning to TRBD1. This CDR3 contains 15 residues. V lost 4 bases, J lost 5 bases, and 7 bases stayed unmatched. Looked up from germline, CDR1 is SGDLS and CDR2 is YYNGEE. The CDR3 DNA reads TGTGCCAGCAGCCCCGGGACAGGGAGGAGAAACACCATATATTTT. It encodes CASSPGTGRRNTIYF.

The chain recombines TRBV28 with TRBJ1-2; 9 nucleotides align to TRBD1. CDR1 is MDHEN, CDR2 SYDVKM, per germline. The CDR3 loop spans 15 amino acids. The trim removed 5 bases at V and 8 bases at J, leaving 12 bases unmatched. DNA for the CDR3: TGTGCCAGCAGTACACCCGGGACAGGGAATGGGGGCTACACCTTC. Protein sequence: CASSTPGTGNGGYTF.

The V call is TRBV15, the J call TRBJ2-5; D remains unclear. Per the germline V gene, CDR1 is LNHNV and CDR2 is YYDKDF (reference sequence). The CDR3 loop spans 15 amino acids. V was clipped by 2 bases and J by 4 bases, with 14 bases between them. This CDR3 is CATSRPGAMGETQYF. The CDR3 region has the DNA TGTGCCACCAGCAGACCCGGAGCGATGGGAGAGACCCAGTACTTC.

The chain couples TRBV4-3 to TRBJ2-1, with no clear D. The CDR3 length is 15 residues. CDR1 is LGHNA and CDR2 is YSLEER in the germline V gene. The V and J ends lost 1 base and 5 bases respectively, with 12 bases between them. CDR3 region: CASSQVVRANNEQFF. CDR3 coding DNA: TGCGCCAGCAGCCAAGTGGTAAGGGCCAACAATGAGCAGTTCTTC.

The chain recombines TRBV9 with TRBJ2-7, with 8 bases matching TRBD1. Germline CDR1 is SGDLS and CDR2 is YYNGEE. Unmatched junction bases numbered 18, after V lost 4 bases and J lost 3 bases. The CDR3 has 18 amino acids. This CDR3 reads CASSPRTGPQRANYEQYF. The CDR3 DNA sequence: TGTGCCAGCAGCCCACGGACAGGGCCCCAGCGGGCCAACTACGAGCAGTACTTC. Drawing the rest from reference TRBV9 and TRBJ2-7, the complete variable domain is DSGVTQTPKHLITATGQRVTLRCSPRSGDLSVYWYQQSLDQGLQFLIQYYNGEERAKGNILERFSAQQFPDLHSELNLSSLELGDSALYFCASSPRTGPQRANYEQYFGPGTRLTVT.